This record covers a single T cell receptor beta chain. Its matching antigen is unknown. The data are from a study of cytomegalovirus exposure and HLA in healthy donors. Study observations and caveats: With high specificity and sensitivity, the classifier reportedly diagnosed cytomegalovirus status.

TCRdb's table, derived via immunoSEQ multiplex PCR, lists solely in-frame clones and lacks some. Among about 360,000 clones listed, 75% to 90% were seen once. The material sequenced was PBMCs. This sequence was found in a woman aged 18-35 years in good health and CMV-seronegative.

The CDR3 here is CASSPEGTSEIYNEQFF. CDR3 nucleotide sequence: TGCGCCAGCAGCCCGGAAGGGACTAGCGAGATCTACAATGAGCAGTTCTTC. This rearrangement joins TRBV5-1 to TRBJ2-1, with 10 nucleotides matching TRBD2. In germline, CDR1 is SGHRS, CDR2 YFSETQ. Trimming took 4 bases from V and 3 from J; bases not matched to a gene: 10. The CDR3 covers 17 residues.